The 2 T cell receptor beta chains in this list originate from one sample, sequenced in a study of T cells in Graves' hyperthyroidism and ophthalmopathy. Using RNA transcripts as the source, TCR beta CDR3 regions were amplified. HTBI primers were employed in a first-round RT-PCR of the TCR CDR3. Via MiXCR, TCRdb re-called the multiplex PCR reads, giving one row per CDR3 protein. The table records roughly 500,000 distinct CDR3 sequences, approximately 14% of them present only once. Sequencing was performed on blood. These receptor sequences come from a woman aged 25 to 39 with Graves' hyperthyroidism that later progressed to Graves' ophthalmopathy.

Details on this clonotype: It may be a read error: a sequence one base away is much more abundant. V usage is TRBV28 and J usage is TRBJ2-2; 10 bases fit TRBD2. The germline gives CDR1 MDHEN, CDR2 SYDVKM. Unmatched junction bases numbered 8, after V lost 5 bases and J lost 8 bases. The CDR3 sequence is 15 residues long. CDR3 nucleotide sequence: TGTGCCAGCAGTGGGGGGGCTAGCGGGAGAGGGGAGCTGTTTTTT. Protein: CASSGGASGRGELFF.

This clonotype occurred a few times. The CDR3 sequence is CASSAQGYQETQYF. The CDR3 nucleotides are TGCGCCAGCAGCGCACAGGGTTACCAAGAGACCCAGTACTTC. V and J are TRBV5-1 and TRBJ2-5; D may be TRBD1 (6 bases). The V end lost 4 bases, the J end lost 0 bases, and 10 bases lay between the germline ends. Germline CDR1 and CDR2: SGHRS and YFSETQ. This CDR3 has 14 residues.